This T cell receptor beta chain was recorded in a study of T cells after yellow fever vaccination. The ends lost 6 bases at V and 5 bases at J; junction bases unmatched: 2. CDR3 size: 12 residues. A single record per CDR3 protein comes from TCRdb applying MiXCR to the 5' RACE reads. The profile shows roughly 120,000 distinct CDR3 sequences, 6% to 8% of them singletons. Here the sequenced sample was CD4+ T cells sorted from PBMCs, taken 10 days after the first yellow fever vaccination. This clonotype was sampled from a man between 18 and 29 years old who received the YFV17D yellow fever vaccine. The chain combines TRBV12-3 or TRBV12-4 with TRBJ1-2; 8 bases line up with TRBD1. CDR3 sequence (DNA): TGTGCCAGCAGGACAGGGGAATATGGCTACACCTTC. Translated: CASRTGEYGYTF.